The 4 T cell receptor beta chains in this list originate from one sample, sequenced in a study of cytomegalovirus exposure and HLA in healthy donors. The PCR ran on 60 Vbeta and 13 Jbeta primers. Sequenced by immunoSEQ multiplex PCR; TCRdb stores in-frame clones only, minus some. The sample lists under 100,000 clones, 10% occurring once. The sequenced material came from PBMCs. These receptors originate from a man between 60 and 70 years old in good health and CMV-seropositive.

This clone was seen only a few times. This chain joins TRBV6-1 and TRBJ1-1; D unclear. Trimming shortened V by 2 bases and J by 6 bases, and 10 bases separated the two germline ends. CDR3 length: 13 residues. Germline CDR1 MNHNS, CDR2 SASEGT. CDR3 amino acids: CASSESAGPEAFF. The CDR3, as DNA: TGTGCCAGCAGTGAATCAGCGGGCCCTGAAGCTTTCTTT.

In this sample, this clone turned up a few times. The chain joins TRBV6-1 to TRBJ2-7; perhaps TRBD2 as D (7 bases). From germline, CDR1 is MNHNS and CDR2 SASEGT. The CDR3 covers 14 residues. Trimming took off 4 bases at V and 4 bases at J, with 14 bases between the two ends. The CDR3 region is CASSVVGGGYEQYV. The CDR3 DNA reads as TGTGCCAGCAGTGTGGTAGGGGGGGGGTACGAGCAGTACGTC.

This clone was counted between two and nine times. The rearrangement uses TRBV27 and TRBJ1-2, with 8 bases aligning to TRBD1. V gave up 10 bases and J gave up 5 bases; unmatched junction bases: 9. The germline V gene encodes CDR1 MNHEY and CDR2 SMNVEV (reference sequence). This CDR3 is built from 13 residues. This CDR3 reads CATRRDRGYGYTF. The CDR3 nucleotides read TGTGCCACAAGGAGAGACAGGGGTTATGGCTACACCTTC.

The chain recombines TRBV6-5 with TRBJ1-2; no clear D gene. There are 14 residues in the CDR3. The germline V gene has CDR1 MNHEY and CDR2 SVGAGI. V was pared by 5 bases and J by 2 bases, with 12 bases between. Here the CDR3 DNA reads TGTGCCAGCAGTCCTCACACAACAAACTATGGCTACACCTTC. Its protein product is CASSPHTTNYGYTF.